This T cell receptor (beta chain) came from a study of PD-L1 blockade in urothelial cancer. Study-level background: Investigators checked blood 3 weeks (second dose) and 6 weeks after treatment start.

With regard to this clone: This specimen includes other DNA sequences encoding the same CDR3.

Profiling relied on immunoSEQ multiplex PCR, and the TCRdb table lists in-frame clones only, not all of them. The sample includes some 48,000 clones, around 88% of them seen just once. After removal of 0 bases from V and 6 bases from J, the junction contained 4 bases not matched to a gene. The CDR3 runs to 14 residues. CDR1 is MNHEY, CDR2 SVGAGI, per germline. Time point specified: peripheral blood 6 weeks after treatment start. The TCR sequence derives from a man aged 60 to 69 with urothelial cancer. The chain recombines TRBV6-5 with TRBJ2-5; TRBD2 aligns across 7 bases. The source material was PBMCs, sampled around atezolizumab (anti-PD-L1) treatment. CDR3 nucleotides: TGTGCCAGCAGTTACTCCGGCGGGGGAAAGACCCAGTACTTC. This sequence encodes CASSYSGGGKTQYF.